Detailed here is one T cell receptor (beta chain). This sample is part of a study of technical replicates of blood from a few donors. The V and J ends lost 0 bases and 1 base respectively, with 10 bases between them. This CDR3 comprises 15 residues. Germline-derived CDR1 and CDR2 are SGDLS and YYNGEE. Clones were sequenced by immunoSEQ multiplex PCR, and TCRdb holds only the in-frame ones, with some missing. This sample carries approximately 80,000 clones, 75% to 95% of them seen once, and the ten largest clones take around 0.26%. Sequenced sample: T cells isolated from PBMCs. This receptor was taken from a human donor in good health. The chain is built from TRBV9 and TRBJ2-5; the D is unclear. The CDR3 DNA follows: TGTGCCAGCAGCGTAGATTGGTTAGCCCAAGAGACCCAGTACTTC. Translating it yields CASSVDWLAQETQYF.